Sequencing of this T cell receptor (beta chain) was carried out in a study of Graves' ophthalmopathy and Graves' hyperthyroidism. Study-wide results and caveats: The authors also found most expanded thyroid clonotypes above 0.001 frequency in blood. The study's model predicted ophthalmopathy progression at approximately 70% sensitivity and approximately 72% specificity.

Amplified material comprised TCR beta CDR3 regions derived from RNA transcripts. RT-PCR was first run with HTBI primers, then multiplex PCR in a second round. TCRdb re-called the multiplex PCR reads with MiXCR, one entry per CDR3 protein. The sample has about half a million distinct CDR3 sequences; roughly 14% are singletons. The table lists this clonotype with many counts. Its antigen is undetermined. This CDR3 contains 14 residues. Germline V gene sequence: CDR1 LGHNT, CDR2 FRNRAP. V dropped 7 bases and J dropped 5; count of bases not matched to a gene: 8. The TCR comes from a woman aged 25 to 39 with Graves' ophthalmopathy. The sequenced sample was blood. This chain connects TRBV12-5 to TRBJ1-5; 7 positions match TRBD1. DNA for the CDR3: TGTGCTAGTGAAGCCAAGGGGGCCTATCAGCCCCAGCATTTT. Protein: CASEAKGAYQPQHF.